One sample yielded the 22 T cell receptor beta chains listed below, sequenced in a study of human T cells and chemical hapten exposure. TCRdb independently ran MiXCR on the RACE reads; one entry per CDR3 protein. The sample shows some 350,000 distinct CDR3 sequences, just under 6.5% of them seen only once. Described time point: patch test 2, 6 weeks after DPC sensitization. Treatment in this sample: therapeutic diphenylcyclopropenone sensitization with weekly scalp DPC. Sequencing was performed on whole blood, taken in connection with sensitization to the hapten diphenylcyclopropenone (DPC). The receptors come from a young woman with alopecia areata. Some clones in this sample may be carry-over from other donors' samples.

This clonotype was seen many times. The V and J genes are TRBV10-3 and TRBJ1-6, with D possibly TRBD1 on 5 matching bases. The ends were cut back, 0 bases at V and 1 base at J, with 10 bases in the middle. Germline V gene lookup returns CDR1 ENHRY and CDR2 SYGVKD. The CDR3 loop spans 17 amino acids. CDR3 sequence reads: CAISESGVGSYNSPLHF. The DNA for the CDR3 is TGTGCCATCAGTGAGTCAGGGGTCGGTTCCTATAATTCACCCCTCCACTTT.

This chain links TRBV5-1 with TRBJ2-2; tentative D call: TRBD2 (5 bases). Germline assignment: CDR1 SGHRS and CDR2 YFSETQ. The germline V and J ends were trimmed by 4 bases and 7 bases, with 14 bases remaining between them. The CDR3 runs 14 residues. In DNA, the CDR3 is TGCGCCAGCAGCCTTAGGACTGTGGGCGGGGAGCTGTTTTTT. It encodes CASSLRTVGGELFF.

This clonotype was picked up a small number of times. The CDR3 DNA follows: TGTGCCAGCTCACTCACCGGGGGTTTTCTCTACGAGCAGTACTTC. Its translation is CASSLTGGFLYEQYF. The V gene is TRBV18, the J gene TRBJ2-7, with D maybe TRBD2 (6 bases). Trimming stripped 4 bases from V and 3 bases from J, with 16 bases between. The length of the CDR3 is 15 residues. Germline lookup yields CDR1 KGHSH and CDR2 LQKENI.

The sample holds many counts of this clonotype. The J gene is TRBJ1-1, the V gene TRBV7-2; no reliable D call. V was shortened by 4 bases and J by 7 bases, with 10 bases between the two germline ends. The CDR3 is 12 residues long. Per germline, CDR1 SGHTA and CDR2 FQGNSA. The CDR3 protein is CASSYYGDEAFF. CDR3 in DNA: TGTGCCAGCAGCTATTATGGGGATGAAGCTTTCTTT.

This clonotype appeared a few times. This rearrangement joins TRBV6-4 to TRBJ1-1; no clear D gene. From germline, CDR1 is MRHNA and CDR2 SNTAGT. Trimming stripped 2 bases from V and 5 bases from J, with 15 bases between. There are 15 residues in the CDR3. The CDR3 reads CASSDGSSPLTEAFF. DNA of the CDR3: TGTGCCAGCAGTGACGGTTCTTCCCCCCTTACTGAAGCTTTCTTT.

This clonotype was observed at least ten times. This rearrangement joins TRBV20-1 to TRBJ1-4, with 11 bases fitting TRBD1. V lost 0 bases, J lost 8 bases, and 5 bases stayed unmatched. CDR3 length: 15 amino acids. Germline assignment: CDR1 DFQATT and CDR2 SNEGSKA (reference sequence). CDR3 in amino acids: CSARDWGQGGEKLFF. In DNA form, the CDR3 reads TGCAGTGCTAGAGATTGGGGACAGGGGGGAGAAAAACTGTTTTTT.

The genes are TRBV19 and TRBJ1-5; 7 bases agree with TRBD1. With V trimmed by 0 bases and J by 9 bases, 14 bases remained unmatched. Germline assignment: CDR1 LNHDA and CDR2 SQIVND (reference sequence). This CDR3 is 17 amino acids long. The CDR3 region is CASSIDFRPGGSRPQHF. The CDR3 region has the DNA TGTGCCAGTAGTATAGATTTCAGGCCAGGGGGTTCGCGGCCCCAGCATTTT.

CDR3 sequence reads: CASSPFQRGGGETQYF. CDR3 coding DNA: TGTGCCAGCAGCCCCTTCCAGCGGGGGGGAGGAGAGACCCAGTACTTC. This chain uses TRBV6-1 with TRBJ2-5, with 10 bases fitting TRBD2. Germline trimming cut 6 bases from V and 4 bases from J; bases unmatched to any gene: 11. The germline V gene has CDR1 MNHNS and CDR2 SASEGT. The CDR3 has 16 residues.

This clonotype was detected ten times or more. The J gene is TRBJ2-6, the V gene TRBV20-1; no clear D gene. The V and J ends lost 0 bases and 0 bases respectively, with 3 bases between them. The germline V gene has CDR1 DFQATT and CDR2 SNEGSKA (reference sequence). The CDR3 has 14 amino acids. The CDR3 sequence: CSARDPSGANVLTF. In DNA form, the CDR3 reads TGCAGTGCTAGAGACCCCTCTGGGGCCAACGTCCTGACTTTC.

In its sample, this clonotype was seen a few times. The chain carries TRBV5-4 and TRBJ1-2; 7 bases align to TRBD1. Germline V lookup: CDR1 SGHNT, CDR2 YYREEE (reference sequence). The CDR3 runs to 13 residues. Trimming at V came to 4 bases and at J to 8 bases, leaving 8 bases not matched to a gene. The CDR3 protein is CASSPGTEPGYTF. CDR3 nucleotide sequence: TGTGCCAGCAGCCCTGGGACAGAGCCGGGCTACACCTTC.

The DNA for the CDR3 is TGTGCCAGCAGCCAAGATCTATTAGGCAGGACAGGGGAGGAAAAACTGTTTTTT. It codes for CASSQDLLGRTGEEKLFF. V usage is TRBV4-2 and J usage is TRBJ1-4, with 9 nucleotides matching TRBD1. The germline V gene encodes CDR1 LGHNA and CDR2 YNFKEQ. The CDR3 length is 18 residues. The V segment lost 0 bases and the J segment 8 bases; nucleotides outside the gene matches: 13.

This clonotype was observed a handful of times. The chain is built from TRBV3-1 and TRBJ1-6, with 7 bases aligning to TRBD1. V lost 6 bases, J lost 0 bases, and 8 bases stayed unmatched. This CDR3 comprises 17 residues. The germline gives CDR1 LGHDT, CDR2 YNNKEL (reference sequence). CDR3 nucleotides: TGTGCCAGCAGGGTGGGACAGAGGAGCTCCTATAATTCACCCCTCCACTTT. It codes for CASRVGQRSSYNSPLHF.

In its sample, this clonotype was seen many times. The chain couples TRBV4-2 to TRBJ1-2; the match to TRBD1 covers 9 bases. CDR3 length equals 21 residues. Trimming cost V 4 bases and J 3 bases; bases outside gene matches: 24. CDR1 LGHNA and CDR2 YNFKEQ come from the germline V gene. CDR3 sequence: CASSLSGLDGTGRRSDYGYTF. The CDR3 DNA sequence: TGTGCCAGCAGCCTGAGTGGACTCGACGGGACAGGGAGACGGAGTGACTATGGCTACACCTTC.

This clonotype has a handful of counts. The V call is TRBV13, the J call TRBJ2-5, with D possibly matching TRBD2 (5 bases). This CDR3 comprises 14 residues. Trimming left V 2 bases short and J 5 bases short, with 12 bases between. CDR1 is PRHDT, CDR2 FYEKMQ, per germline (reference sequence). CDR3 sequence (DNA): TGTGCCAGCAGCTTATCCGGGCCGGGGGAGACCCAGTACTTC. The encoded protein is CASSLSGPGETQYF.

The chain links TRBV29-1 to TRBJ2-3, with D perhaps TRBD2 (5 bases). Trimming took 7 bases from V and 2 from J, leaving 19 bases between them. CDR1 is SQVTM and CDR2 is ANQGSEA in the germline V gene. The length of the CDR3 is 15 residues. CDR3 coding DNA: TGCAGCGCGGGAACCCCGGAGAAACCCACAGATACGCAGTATTTT. Translated, it gives CSAGTPEKPTDTQYF.

The genes are TRBV29-1 and TRBJ2-5; D uncertain. V was shortened by 5 bases and J by 1 base, with 8 bases between the two germline ends. Germline lookup yields CDR1 SQVTM and CDR2 ANQGSEA. The CDR3 has 12 residues. The CDR3 protein is CSVFAAQETQYF. The CDR3 DNA is TGCAGCGTTTTTGCAGCCCAAGAGACCCAGTACTTC.

This clonotype was observed at least ten times. The chain uses TRBV12-3 or TRBV12-4 and TRBJ1-1; no definite D call. The V and J ends lost 7 bases and 0 bases respectively, with 12 bases between them. This CDR3 is 14 amino acids long. The CDR3 region is CASKARALNTEAFF. The CDR3 nucleotides read TGTGCCAGCAAAGCCAGAGCTTTGAACACTGAAGCTTTCTTT.

At least ten counts were recorded for this clonotype. The chain links TRBV6-6 to TRBJ1-2; D is unclear. From germline, CDR1 is MNHNY and CDR2 SVGAGI (reference sequence). V was clipped by 8 bases and J by 0 bases, with 10 bases between them. This CDR3 contains 13 residues. The CDR3 sequence is CASLEGANYGYTF. CDR3 bases: TGTGCCAGCCTGGAGGGCGCTAACTATGGCTACACCTTC.

This clonotype was detected only a few times. This chain joins TRBV27 and TRBJ1-4; tentatively, D is TRBD1 (6 bases). Germline loops: CDR1 MNHEY, CDR2 SMNVEV (reference sequence). This CDR3 is built from 18 residues. The V and J ends lost 6 bases and 0 bases respectively, with 20 bases between them. CDR3 in DNA: TGTGCCAGCAGAGCCTCCGGGGGGCGGTTTGCAACTAATGAAAAACTGTTTTTT. Translated, it gives CASRASGGRFATNEKLFF.

This clonotype was recorded many times. This chain connects TRBV20-1 to TRBJ1-2; D is possibly TRBD1 (5 bases). Trimming stripped 7 bases from V and 7 bases from J, with 13 bases between. The CDR3 totals 11 residues. The germline V gene encodes CDR1 DFQATT and CDR2 SNEGSKA (reference sequence). The CDR3 DNA is TGCAGTGGAGAGGAGGGGAGTGGCTACACCTTC. It yields the protein CSGEEGSGYTF.

This clonotype was found a few times. The chain joins TRBV28 to TRBJ1-1; D gene ambiguous. Germline V gene lookup returns CDR1 MDHEN and CDR2 SYDVKM. Trimming removed 5 bases from V and 0 bases from J, with 19 bases in between. The CDR3 has 17 amino acids. As DNA, the CDR3 is TGTGCCAGCAGTCCACGACAAGTTCTGGGAATGAACACTGAAGCTTTCTTT. This sequence encodes CASSPRQVLGMNTEAFF.

As to this clonotype: Its ends do not fully match the called genes, so a read error is possible. V is TRBV27 and J is TRBJ2-3; 8 bases fit TRBD1. The CDR3 covers 13 residues. Germline CDR1 is MNHEY and CDR2 is SMNVEV (reference sequence). The CDR3 loop is CASSQTGAETQYF. The CDR3 DNA is TGTGCCAGCAGTCAGACAGGGGCAGAAACGCAGTATTTT.